One and the same sample provided the 21 T cell receptor beta chains below, sequenced in a study of shared clonotypes between healthy human individuals. TCRdb keeps only in-frame clones here, not all; method: immunoSEQ multiplex PCR. The sample has approximately 2,300,000 clones; just under 95% are singletons. Sequencing was done on a sample of naive CD4+ T cells from PBMCs. As for subset: CD45RA+ positively selected. The source is a man aged 18 to 30 in good health. Some clones in this sample may be carry-over from other donors' samples.

J is TRBJ1-5 and V is TRBV21-1; the table's D call of TRBD1 was not tested on the DNA. TRBV21-1 is described as a pseudogene. CDR3 size: 14 residues. This CDR3 reads CASSKPQKNQPQHF. The CDR3 bases are TGTGCCAGCAGCAAACCTCAGAAGAATCAGCCCCAGCATTTT.

About this clone itself: The junction departs from the called germline gene at one end, perhaps through a read error. The V and J genes are TRBV7-2 and TRBJ2-7; TRBD2 matches 9 bases. CDR3 length equals 15 residues. CDR1 is SGHTA and CDR2 is FQGNSA in the germline V gene. The chain's CDR3 is CASSLAGRAASEQYF. In nucleotides, the CDR3 is TGTGCCAGCAGCCTAGCGGGAAGGGCGGCCTCCGAGCAGTACTTC.

The rearrangement joins TRBV29-1 to TRBJ2-5, with 9 bases aligning to TRBD1. Per germline, CDR1 SQVTM and CDR2 ANQGSEA. Unmatched junction bases numbered 9, after V lost 6 bases and J lost 4 bases. This CDR3 comprises 14 residues. The CDR3: CSVTGQGRGETQYF. The CDR3 coding sequence is TGCAGCGTGACGGGACAGGGAAGGGGAGAGACCCAGTACTTC. Combining the CDR3 with reference TRBV29-1 and TRBJ2-5 gives the whole variable domain SAVISQKPSRDICQRGTSLTIQCQVDSQVTMMFWYRQQPGQSLTLIATANQGSEATYESGFVIDKFPISRPNLTFSTLTVSNMSPEDSSIYLCSVTGQGRGETQYFGPGTRLLVL.

The DNA of the CDR3 is TGTGCCAGCAGTGGACTAGCGGGAGGATCTGCCAATGAGCAGTTCTTC. Its translation: CASSGLAGGSANEQFF. The chain joins TRBV6-4 to TRBJ2-1; 13 bases agree with TRBD2. CDR1 and CDR2 (germline): MRHNA, SNTAGT. V dropped 4 bases and J dropped 6; count of bases not matched to a gene: 6. The CDR3 is 16 amino acids.

The chain combines TRBV2 with TRBJ2-2; D gene uncertain. The germline V and J ends were trimmed by 6 bases and 3 bases, with 11 bases remaining between them. The CDR3 loop spans 14 amino acids. The germline V gene has CDR1 SNHLY and CDR2 FYNNEI. The CDR3 sequence is CASRDTEYTGELFF. In nucleotides, the CDR3 is TGTGCCAGCAGGGATACAGAGTACACCGGGGAGCTGTTTTTT.

This rearrangement joins TRBV10-2 to TRBJ1-5; TRBD1 is a possible D gene (6 bases). CDR1 is WSHSY, CDR2 SAAADI, per germline. The CDR3 length is 13 residues. Trimming pared 8 bases from V and 3 bases from J, leaving 11 bases between. CDR3 residues: CASGGGLNQPQHF. The CDR3 nucleotides read TGCGCCAGCGGGGGGGGGCTCAATCAGCCCCAGCATTTT.

The chain couples TRBV4-3 to TRBJ2-7; 12 nucleotides match TRBD1. Germline lookup yields CDR1 LGHNA and CDR2 YSLEER. This CDR3 spans 15 amino acids. The V segment lost 2 bases and the J segment 6 bases; nucleotides outside the gene matches: 5. CDR3 in amino acids: CASSQQGTGGREQYF. CDR3 bases: TGCGCCAGCAGCCAACAAGGGACAGGGGGCCGCGAGCAGTACTTC.

This chain uses TRBV5-1 with TRBJ2-3; the D gene is possibly TRBD1 (6 bases). The CDR3 runs to 15 residues. V was clipped by 1 base and J by 3 bases, with 12 bases between them. Germline assignment: CDR1 SGHRS and CDR2 YFSETQ. For the CDR3, the DNA is TGCGCCAGCAGCTTGACAGGGATTAGGACAGATACGCAGTATTTT. As protein: CASSLTGIRTDTQYF.

The V call is TRBV28, the J call TRBJ1-5, with D unresolved. The germline CDR1 and CDR2 sequences are MDHEN and SYDVKM. The CDR3 is 13 residues long. V was pared by 8 bases and J by 5 bases, with 13 bases between. CDR3 in DNA: TGTGCCAGCGGCGGACCGGGTGATCAGCCCCAGCATTTT. Translation: CASGGPGDQPQHF.

This clone occurred many times. This chain connects TRBV9 to TRBJ1-4; 9 nucleotides agree with TRBD1. Germline V lookup: CDR1 SGDLS, CDR2 YYNGEE. V dropped 4 bases and J dropped 7; count of bases not matched to a gene: 8. This CDR3 is 15 amino acids long. In DNA, the CDR3 is TGTGCCAGCAGCCCCATGACAGGGGGTTTTGAAAAACTGTTTTTT. It yields the protein CASSPMTGGFEKLFF.

This clone appeared a single time. The rearrangement links TRBV2 to TRBJ1-2; TRBD1 is a possible D gene (5 bases). Germline V gives CDR1 SNHLY, CDR2 FYNNEI. The CDR3 extends over 15 amino acids. The V end was cut by 1 base, the J end by 8 bases, with 17 bases between. CDR3 sequence (DNA): TGTGCCAGCAGTGAAGGGTGGGGGAGGAGTCAGGGCTACACCTTC. Translated, it gives CASSEGWGRSQGYTF.

The gene calls are TRBV2 and TRBJ1-5; perhaps TRBD1 as D (5 bases). Germline values: CDR1 SNHLY, CDR2 FYNNEI. V was trimmed by 6 bases and J by 4 bases, leaving 19 bases between them. The CDR3 loop spans 16 amino acids. The CDR3 region has the DNA TGTGCCAGCAGCGGCCGGGGCAGGCGGGGTAATCAGCCCCAGCATTTT. Translated, it gives CASSGRGRRGNQPQHF.

This chain connects TRBV28 to TRBJ1-4; the match to TRBD1 covers 9 bases. The length of the CDR3 is 15 residues. Germline CDR1 MDHEN, CDR2 SYDVKM. V gave up 4 bases and J gave up 5 bases; unmatched junction bases: 5. The CDR3 DNA follows: TGTGCCAGCAGTTCCCCGACAGGGGGGAATGAAAAACTGTTTTTT. Amino acid sequence: CASSSPTGGNEKLFF.

The chain links TRBV28 to TRBJ1-4; TRBD1 might be the D (6 bases). The CDR3 runs to 14 residues. The germline V and J ends were trimmed by 6 bases and 1 base, with 9 bases remaining between them. Germline V lookup: CDR1 MDHEN, CDR2 SYDVKM. Here the CDR3 DNA reads TGTGCCAGCAGACAGGGTGGAACTAATGAAAAACTGTTTTTT. Protein product: CASRQGGTNEKLFF. Full variable domain (outside the CDR3, taken from reference TRBV28 and TRBJ1-4): DVKVTQSSRYLVKRTGEKVFLECVQDMDHENMFWYRQDPGLGLRLIYFSYDVKMKEKGDIPEGYSVSREKKERFSLILESASTNQTSMYLCASRQGGTNEKLFFGSGTQLSVL.

The chain is built from TRBV4-3 and TRBJ2-3; D ambiguous. Germline V gene sequence: CDR1 LGHNA, CDR2 YSLEER. The CDR3 is made up of 16 amino acids. V lost 3 bases and J 0 bases, leaving 13 bases between the germline ends. CDR3 protein: CASSQTGLSSTDTQYF. The DNA for the CDR3 is TGCGCCAGCAGCCAGACCGGGTTGAGCAGCACAGATACGCAGTATTTT.

Note on this clone: Other nucleotide sequences from this sample produce the same CDR3. The chain employs TRBV7-2 and TRBJ2-7; TRBD2 might be the D (5 bases). The ends were cut back, 0 bases at V and 4 bases at J, with 10 bases in the middle. Germline CDR1 reads SGHTA; CDR2 reads FQGNSA. This CDR3 contains 14 residues. The DNA of the CDR3 is TGTGCCAGCAGCTTAGCGGGTCGGGGTTACGAGCAGTACTTC. Amino acid sequence: CASSLAGRGYEQYF.

This clone was observed once. The rearrangement uses TRBV7-9 and TRBJ1-6; no clear D gene. The CDR3 has 12 amino acids. V was clipped by 6 bases and J by 7 bases, with 7 bases between them. The V gene's germline CDR1 is SEHNR and CDR2 FQNEAQ (reference sequence). The CDR3 DNA reads TGTGCCAGCAGTCGGGGAAATTCACCCCTCCACTTT. Translating it yields CASSRGNSPLHF.

In this sample, this clone turned up once. This sequence joins TRBV15 and TRBJ2-1; 8 bases align to TRBD2. This CDR3 contains 14 residues. Germline lookup yields CDR1 LNHNV and CDR2 YYDKDF (reference sequence). J lost 9 bases, V lost 4 bases, and 8 bases had no gene match. CDR3 DNA sequence: TGTGCCACCAGCACCGGACTAGCTTCGGTTGAGCAGTTCTTC. Protein product: CATSTGLASVEQFF.

V gene TRBV11-3 combines with J gene TRBJ2-2; TRBD1 matches at 9 bases. J gave up 3 bases and V 5 bases, and 10 bases lay outside the gene matches. Germline CDR1 and CDR2: SGHNT and YENEEA. This CDR3 is built from 17 residues. CDR3 DNA sequence: TGTGCCAGCAGCCGACTGGGACAGGGAAGAGACACCGGGGAGCTGTTTTTT. The encoded protein is CASSRLGQGRDTGELFF.

This rearrangement joins TRBV6-5 to TRBJ2-1; TRBD2 agrees at 13 bases. Germline V gene data show CDR1 as MNHEY and CDR2 as SVGAGI. CDR3 length equals 16 residues. V was pared by 0 bases and J by 5 bases, with 1 base of the junction left unmatched. CDR3 coding DNA: TGTGCCAGCAGTTACTCACTAGCGGGAGGGGACAATGAGCAGTTCTTC. Residues: CASSYSLAGGDNEQFF.

The V gene is TRBV10-3, the J gene TRBJ1-1; D is uncertain. There are 12 residues in the CDR3. The V gene lost 11 bases and the J gene lost 1 base, with 11 bases spanning the gap. The germline V gene encodes CDR1 ENHRY and CDR2 SYGVKD. CDR3 sequence (DNA): TGTGCCGTCAAACGAGGGAACACTGAAGCTTTCTTT. Amino acid sequence: CAVKRGNTEAFF.